The T cell receptor beta chain under discussion was sequenced for a study of vaccination effects on CD4 cells after COVID-19. Deletions cut 8 bases from V and 0 bases from J, with 8 bases between. Germline values: CDR1 LNHDA, CDR2 SQIVND (reference sequence). The CDR3 contains 13 residues. Antigen-specific CD4+ T cells were first expanded with viral peptide pools by the ViraFEST assay and only then sequenced. Upon completion of more than eight days in culture, CD4+ T cells were isolated. Convalescent patients had PCR-confirmed SARS-CoV-2 infection between March and December 2020. Generated by immunoSEQ multiplex PCR, the TCRdb table keeps only in-frame clones and is missing some. The sample has approximately 40,000 clones, roughly 66% seen once. Note on this clone: Its antigen remains unknown.

V usage is TRBV19 and J usage is TRBJ2-1; D remains unclear. The sequenced sample was CD4+ T cells from PBMCs cultured with a peptide pool, obtained before COVID-19 vaccination. This TCR derives from a human donor who had a prior SARS-CoV-2 infection. Here the CDR3 reads CASGPNSYNEQFF. The CDR3 nucleotides are TGTGCCAGTGGGCCCAACTCCTACAATGAGCAGTTCTTC.